This T cell receptor (beta chain) emerged from a study of blood T cell repertoires in COVID-19. Study-level background: T cells, B-cell-depleted T cells, or PBMCs provided the cDNA or gDNA that served as material.

Original processing methods: Researchers report that nucleated cell counts were estimated from reference gene primer amplification. Assay: immunoSEQ multiplex PCR; the TCRdb copy retains only in-frame clones and omits some. The V and J calls and clone size are taken from that table; D and trimming were inferred from the DNA. The sample has approximately 130,000 clones; roughly 80% are singletons. The V gene lost 6 bases and the J gene lost 1 base, with 13 bases spanning the gap. CDR3 length: 14 amino acids. Germline values: CDR1 MNHEY, CDR2 SVGEGT. The V and J genes are TRBV6-2 or TRBV6-3 and TRBJ2-7, with D possibly matching TRBD2 (6 bases). This TCR derives from a human donor in a cohort sampled during active COVID-19. The source material was peripheral blood. The CDR3 loop reads CASSPSGLSYEQYF. The CDR3, as DNA: TGTGCCAGCAGCCCCTCGGGACTTTCCTACGAGCAGTACTTC.